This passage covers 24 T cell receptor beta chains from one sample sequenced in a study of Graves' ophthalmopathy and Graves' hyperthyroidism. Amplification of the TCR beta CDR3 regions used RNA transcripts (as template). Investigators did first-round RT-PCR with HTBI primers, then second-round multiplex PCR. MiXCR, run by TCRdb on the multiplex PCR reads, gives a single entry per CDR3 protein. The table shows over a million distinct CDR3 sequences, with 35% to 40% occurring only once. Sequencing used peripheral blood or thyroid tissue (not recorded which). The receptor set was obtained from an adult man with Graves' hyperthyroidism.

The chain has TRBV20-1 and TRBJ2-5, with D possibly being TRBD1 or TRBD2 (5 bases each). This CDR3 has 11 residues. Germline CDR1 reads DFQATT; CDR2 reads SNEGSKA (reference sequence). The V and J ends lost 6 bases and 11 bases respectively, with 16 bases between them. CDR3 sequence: CSAPDGTWQYF. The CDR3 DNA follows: TGCAGTGCCCCGGACGGGACGTGGCAGTACTTC.

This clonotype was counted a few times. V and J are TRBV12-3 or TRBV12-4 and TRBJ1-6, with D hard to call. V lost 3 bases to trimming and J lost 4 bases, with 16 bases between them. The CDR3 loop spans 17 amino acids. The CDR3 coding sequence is TGTGCCAGCAGTTTCTTAAAGGGAATGGGTTATAATTCACCCCTCCACTTT. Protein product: CASSFLKGMGYNSPLHF.

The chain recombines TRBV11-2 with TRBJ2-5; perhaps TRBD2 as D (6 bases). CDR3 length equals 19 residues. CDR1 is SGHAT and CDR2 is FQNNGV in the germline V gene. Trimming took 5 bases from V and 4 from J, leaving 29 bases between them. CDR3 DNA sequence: TGTGCCAGCAGCCTTATGAAGGGGAGGAGGCGGGAAGCTAGAGAGACCCAGTACTTC. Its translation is CASSLMKGRRREARETQYF.

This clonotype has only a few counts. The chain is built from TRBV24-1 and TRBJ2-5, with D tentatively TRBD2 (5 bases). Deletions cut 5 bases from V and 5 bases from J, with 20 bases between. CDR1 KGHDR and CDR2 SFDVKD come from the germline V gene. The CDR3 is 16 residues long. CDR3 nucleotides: TGTGCCACCAGTGTCCGGGGTCAAGGTAGGCGGGAGACCCAGTACTTC. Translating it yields CATSVRGQGRRETQYF.

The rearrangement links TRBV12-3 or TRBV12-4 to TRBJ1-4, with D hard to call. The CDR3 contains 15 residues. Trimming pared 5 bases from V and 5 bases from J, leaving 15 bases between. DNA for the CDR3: TGTGCCAGCAGTCCCCCCGGTGGGCCAAATGAAAAACTGTTTTTT. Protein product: CASSPPGGPNEKLFF.

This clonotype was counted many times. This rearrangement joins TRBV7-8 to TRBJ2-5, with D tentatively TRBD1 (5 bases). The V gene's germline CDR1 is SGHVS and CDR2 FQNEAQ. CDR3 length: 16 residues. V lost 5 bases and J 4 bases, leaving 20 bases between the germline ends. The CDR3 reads CASSLQRTSHPETQYF. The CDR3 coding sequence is TGTGCCAGCAGCCTTCAACGGACATCCCACCCAGAGACCCAGTACTTC.

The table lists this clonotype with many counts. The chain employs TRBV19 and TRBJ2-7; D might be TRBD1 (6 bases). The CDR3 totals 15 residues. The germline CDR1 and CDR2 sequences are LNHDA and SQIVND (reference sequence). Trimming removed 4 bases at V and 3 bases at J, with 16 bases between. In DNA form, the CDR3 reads TGTGCCAGTAGTACGACTGAGGGGGTCTTCTACGAGCAGTACTTC. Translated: CASSTTEGVFYEQYF.

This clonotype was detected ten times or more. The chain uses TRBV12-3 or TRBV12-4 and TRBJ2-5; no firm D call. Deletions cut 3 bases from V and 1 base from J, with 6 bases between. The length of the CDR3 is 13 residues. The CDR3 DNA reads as TGTGCCAGCAGTTTGACAACCCAAGAGACCCAGTACTTC. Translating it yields CASSLTTQETQYF.

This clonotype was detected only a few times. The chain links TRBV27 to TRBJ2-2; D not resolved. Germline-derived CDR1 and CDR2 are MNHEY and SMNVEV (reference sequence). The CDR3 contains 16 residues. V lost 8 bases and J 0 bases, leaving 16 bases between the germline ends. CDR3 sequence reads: CASSTLPSANTGELFF. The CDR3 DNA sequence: TGTGCCAGCTCAACCCTCCCCAGCGCGAACACCGGGGAGCTGTTTTTT.

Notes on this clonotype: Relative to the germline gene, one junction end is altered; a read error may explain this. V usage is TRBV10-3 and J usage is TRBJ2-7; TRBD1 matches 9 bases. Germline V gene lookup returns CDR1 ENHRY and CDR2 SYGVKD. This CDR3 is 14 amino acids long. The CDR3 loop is CASSSQGAVVEQYF. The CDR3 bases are TGTGCCAGCAGTTCACAGGGGGCGGTTGTCGAGCAGTACTTC.

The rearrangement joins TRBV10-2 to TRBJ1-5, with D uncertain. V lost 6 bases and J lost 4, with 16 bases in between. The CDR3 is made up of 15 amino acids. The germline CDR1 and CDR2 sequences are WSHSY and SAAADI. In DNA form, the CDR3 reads TGCGCCAGCAGGGGCGGGTACGGGGAAAATCAGCCCCAGCATTTT. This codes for CASRGGYGENQPQHF.

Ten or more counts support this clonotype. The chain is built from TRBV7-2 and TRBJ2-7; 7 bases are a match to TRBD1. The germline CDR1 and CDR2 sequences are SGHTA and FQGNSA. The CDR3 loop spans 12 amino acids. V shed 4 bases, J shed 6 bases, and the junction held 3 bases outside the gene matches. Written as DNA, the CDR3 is TGTGCCAGCAGCTACAGGGGCCCCGAGCAGTACTTC. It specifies CASSYRGPEQYF.

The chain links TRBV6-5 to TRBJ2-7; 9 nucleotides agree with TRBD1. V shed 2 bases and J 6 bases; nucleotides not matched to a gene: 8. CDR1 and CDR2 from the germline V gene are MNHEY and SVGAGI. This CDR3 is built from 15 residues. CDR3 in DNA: TGTGCCAGCAGTTACCGTCCCGGGACAGGGCCCGAGCAGTACTTC. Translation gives CASSYRPGTGPEQYF.

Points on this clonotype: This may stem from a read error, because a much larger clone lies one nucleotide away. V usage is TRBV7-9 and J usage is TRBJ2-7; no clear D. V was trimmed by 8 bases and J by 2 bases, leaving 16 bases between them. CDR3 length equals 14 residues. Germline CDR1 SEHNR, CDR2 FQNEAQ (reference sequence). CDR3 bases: TGTGCCAGCGGCGTTAACCCCGGCCCCTACGAGCAGTACTTC. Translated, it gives CASGVNPGPYEQYF.

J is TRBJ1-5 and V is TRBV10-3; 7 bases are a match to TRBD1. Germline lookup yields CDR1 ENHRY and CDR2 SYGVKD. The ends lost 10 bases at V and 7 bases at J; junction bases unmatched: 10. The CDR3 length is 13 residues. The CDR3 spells CASTSGGWQPQHF. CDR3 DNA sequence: TGTGCCAGCACCTCAGGGGGTTGGCAGCCCCAGCATTTT.

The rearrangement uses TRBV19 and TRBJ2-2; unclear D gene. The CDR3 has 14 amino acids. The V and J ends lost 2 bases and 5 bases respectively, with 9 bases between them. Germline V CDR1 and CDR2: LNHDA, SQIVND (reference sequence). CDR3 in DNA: TGTGCCAGTAGTATAATATCAGATACCGGGGAGCTGTTTTTT. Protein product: CASSIISDTGELFF.

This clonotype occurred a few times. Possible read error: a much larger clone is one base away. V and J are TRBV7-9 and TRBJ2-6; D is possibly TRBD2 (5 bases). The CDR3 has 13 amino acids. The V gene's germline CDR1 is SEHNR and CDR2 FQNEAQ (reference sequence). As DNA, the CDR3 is TGTGCCGGCAGCGGAACTGGGGCCAACGTCCTGACTTTC. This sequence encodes CAGSGTGANVLTF. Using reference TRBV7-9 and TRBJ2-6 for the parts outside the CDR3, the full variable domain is DTGVSQNPRHKITKRGQNVTFRCDPISEHNRLYWYRQTLGQGPEFLTYFQNEAQLEKSRLLSDRFSAERPKGSFSTLEIQRTEQGDSAMYLCAGSGTGANVLTFGAGSRLTVL.

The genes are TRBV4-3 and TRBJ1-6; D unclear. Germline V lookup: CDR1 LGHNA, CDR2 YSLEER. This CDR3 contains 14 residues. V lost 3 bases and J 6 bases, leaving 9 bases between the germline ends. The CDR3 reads CASSQRGFNSPLHF. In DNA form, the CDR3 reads TGCGCCAGCAGCCAGCGGGGTTTTAATTCACCCCTCCACTTT.

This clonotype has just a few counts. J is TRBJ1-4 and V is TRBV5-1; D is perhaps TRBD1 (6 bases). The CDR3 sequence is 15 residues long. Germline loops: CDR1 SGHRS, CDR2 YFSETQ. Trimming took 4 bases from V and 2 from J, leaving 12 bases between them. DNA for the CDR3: TGCGCCAGCAGCCCCCACAGGGCCACTAATGAAAAACTGTTTTTT. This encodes CASSPHRATNEKLFF.

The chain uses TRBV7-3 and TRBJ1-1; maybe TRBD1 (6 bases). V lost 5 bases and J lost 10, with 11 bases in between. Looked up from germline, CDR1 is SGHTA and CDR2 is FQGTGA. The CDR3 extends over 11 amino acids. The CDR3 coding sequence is TGTGCCAGCAGCGGGGGCCCAGGAGCTTTCTTT. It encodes CASSGGPGAFF.

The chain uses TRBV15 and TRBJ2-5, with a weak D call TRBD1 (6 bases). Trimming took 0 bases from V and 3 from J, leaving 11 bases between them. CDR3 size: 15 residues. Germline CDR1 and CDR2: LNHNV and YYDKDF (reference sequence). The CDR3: CATSRDLGGKETQYF. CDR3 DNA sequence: TGTGCCACCAGCAGAGATCTTGGGGGCAAAGAGACCCAGTACTTC.

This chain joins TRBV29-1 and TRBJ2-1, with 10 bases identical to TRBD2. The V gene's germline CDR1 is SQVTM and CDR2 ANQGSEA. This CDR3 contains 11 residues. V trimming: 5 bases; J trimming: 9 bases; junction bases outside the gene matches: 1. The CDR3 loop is CSVSGGGEQFF. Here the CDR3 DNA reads TGCAGCGTTAGCGGGGGGGGTGAGCAGTTCTTC.

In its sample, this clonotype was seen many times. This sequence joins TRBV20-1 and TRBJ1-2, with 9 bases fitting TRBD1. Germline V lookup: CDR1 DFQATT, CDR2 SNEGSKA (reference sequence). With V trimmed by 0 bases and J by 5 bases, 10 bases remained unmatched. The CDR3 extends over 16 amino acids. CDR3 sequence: CSARDARTGVGYGYTF. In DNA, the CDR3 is TGCAGTGCTAGAGATGCCCGGACAGGGGTTGGGTATGGCTACACCTTC.

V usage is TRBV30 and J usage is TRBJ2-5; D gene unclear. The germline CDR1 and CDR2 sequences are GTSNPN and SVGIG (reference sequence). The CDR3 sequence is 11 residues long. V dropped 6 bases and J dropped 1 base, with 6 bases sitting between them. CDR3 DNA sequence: TGTGCCTGTTTACGCCAAGAGACCCAGTACTTC. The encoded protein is CACLRQETQYF.